Presented here are 24 T cell receptor beta chains from one specimen sequenced in a study of PD-1 blockade in classical Hodgkin lymphoma. All patients relapsed after autologous stem cell transplantation, and brentuximab vedotin exposure varied. Assay used: immunoSEQ multiplex PCR; TCRdb lists only in-frame clones, some missing. The repertoire includes 90,000 or so clones, approximately 91% of them detected once, and around 2.4% sits in the top ten. Source: peripheral blood mononuclear cells (PBMCs), taken before the second cycle of nivolumab. These receptor sequences come from a human donor with classical Hodgkin lymphoma.

The V and J genes are TRBV9 and TRBJ2-1; TRBD2 matches at 12 bases. Trimming at V came to 0 bases and at J to 6 bases, leaving 10 bases not matched to a gene. This CDR3 comprises 18 residues. Per the germline V gene, CDR1 is SGDLS and CDR2 is YYNGEE. CDR3 nucleotides: TGTGCCAGCAGCGTAGTGGGACTAGCGGGCGGACGCGGCAATGAGCAGTTCTTC. It is translated as CASSVVGLAGGRGNEQFF.

This clone was recorded once. This chain uses TRBV29-1 with TRBJ1-3, with TRBD1 as a possible D gene (5 bases). With 6 bases removed from V and 7 bases from J, the gap between germline ends came to 19 bases. The CDR3 sequence is 14 residues long. Germline CDR1 and CDR2: SQVTM and ANQGSEA. The CDR3 DNA is TGCAGCGTGGACGGGACGTCGGTCGGGAACACCATATATTTT. The encoded protein is CSVDGTSVGNTIYF.

The V and J genes are TRBV2 and TRBJ2-3, with 7 bases aligning to TRBD1. The CDR3 spans 17 residues. J was trimmed by 2 bases and V by 5 bases; bases with no gene match: 13. Germline V gene sequence: CDR1 SNHLY, CDR2 FYNNEI. The CDR3 bases are TGTGCCAGCAGTTTCCTACAGGGGAACGAGGTCACAGATACGCAGTATTTT. Encoded protein: CASSFLQGNEVTDTQYF.

The rearrangement uses TRBV29-1 and TRBJ1-2; tentatively, D is TRBD1 (5 bases). CDR3 length: 13 residues. The germline V gene encodes CDR1 SQVTM and CDR2 ANQGSEA. Trimming took 0 bases from V and 4 from J, leaving 9 bases between them. Written as DNA, the CDR3 is TGCAGCGTTGAAGATGACGGGACCTATGGCTACACCTTC. This translates into CSVEDDGTYGYTF.

The V call is TRBV19, the J call TRBJ2-3, with 11 bases aligning to TRBD2. The CDR3 is 17 amino acids. With V trimmed by 6 bases and J by 2 bases, 10 bases remained unmatched. The germline CDR1 and CDR2 sequences are LNHDA and SQIVND (reference sequence). Written as DNA, the CDR3 is TGTGCCAGTAGCATCCCCCGACTAGCGGGGTTCACAGATACGCAGTATTTT. Residues: CASSIPRLAGFTDTQYF.

The chain uses TRBV11-3 and TRBJ2-5, with TRBD2 as a possible D gene (6 bases). CDR3 size: 14 residues. V gave up 5 bases and J gave up 5 bases, with 15 bases separating them. In germline, CDR1 is SGHNT, CDR2 YENEEA. The CDR3 region has the DNA TGTGCCAGCAGCCCGGGAGTGAGGGGTGAGACCCAGTACTTC. Protein product: CASSPGVRGETQYF. The variable domain in full, completed from reference TRBV11-3 and TRBJ2-5, reads EAGVVQSPRYKIIEKKQPVAFWCNPISGHNTLYWYLQNLGQGPELLIRYENEEAVDDSQLPKDRFSAERLKGVDSTLKIQPAELGDSAVYLCASSPGVRGETQYFGPGTRLLVL.

The genes are TRBV5-1 and TRBJ2-1, with 8 positions matching TRBD2. Germline-derived CDR1 and CDR2 are SGHRS and YFSETQ. V was clipped by 2 bases and J by 8 bases; unmatched bases: 18. CDR3 size: 18 residues. Written as DNA, the CDR3 is TGCGCCAGCAGCTTCCCACTCCTGCGGGAGGACCACAGGGATGAGCAGTTCTTC. Amino acid sequence: CASSFPLLREDHRDEQFF.

The chain recombines TRBV30 with TRBJ1-5; no definite D call. V was pared by 5 bases and J by 4 bases, with 9 bases between. Germline CDR1 reads GTSNPN; CDR2 reads SVGIG (reference sequence). CDR3 size: 12 residues. The CDR3 reads CAWDGGNQPQHF. The CDR3 bases are TGTGCCTGGGACGGTGGAAATCAGCCCCAGCATTTT.

The chain couples TRBV7-9 to TRBJ1-3, with 7 bases matching TRBD1. V lost 0 bases to trimming and J lost 2 bases; unmatched junction nucleotides: 10. This CDR3 contains 18 residues. CDR1 is SEHNR and CDR2 is FQNEAQ in the germline V gene (reference sequence). CDR3 in DNA: TGTGCCAGCAGCTTAGCCGGATGGTCGACAGGGACTGGAAACACCATATATTTT. Translated: CASSLAGWSTGTGNTIYF.

The chain couples TRBV5-4 to TRBJ2-7; D unclear. V shed 1 base and J shed 1 base, with 18 bases lying between them. This CDR3 is built from 17 residues. Germline V lookup: CDR1 SGHNT, CDR2 YYREEE (reference sequence). This CDR3 reads CASSLIGRIDESYEQYF. Written as DNA, the CDR3 is TGTGCCAGCAGCTTGATCGGTCGGATAGACGAATCCTACGAGCAGTACTTC.

CDR3 DNA sequence: TGTGCCAGCAGTTTATCTAGCGTTCTTCTAGGGTACGAGCAGTACTTC. Translating it yields CASSLSSVLLGYEQYF. The genes are TRBV27 and TRBJ2-7; perhaps TRBD2 as D (5 bases). In germline, CDR1 is MNHEY, CDR2 SMNVEV (reference sequence). This CDR3 is 16 amino acids long. The V and J ends lost 0 bases and 4 bases respectively, with 16 bases between them.

The chain carries TRBV10-3 and TRBJ1-5, with D uncertain. The germline CDR1 and CDR2 sequences are ENHRY and SYGVKD. V dropped 0 bases and J dropped 3 bases, with 12 bases sitting between them. The CDR3 extends over 16 amino acids. The CDR3 region is CAISESATDANQPQHF. DNA for the CDR3: TGTGCCATCAGTGAGTCGGCCACGGATGCCAATCAGCCCCAGCATTTT.

The rearrangement uses TRBV5-6 and TRBJ2-3; TRBD2 aligns across 16 bases. V was clipped by 2 bases and J by 6 bases; unmatched bases: 9. The V gene's germline CDR1 is SGHDT and CDR2 YYEEEE. This CDR3 spans 18 amino acids. The CDR3 spells CASSFGTGTSGGEDTQYF. In DNA, the CDR3 is TGTGCCAGCAGCTTCGGAACCGGGACTAGCGGGGGGGAGGATACGCAGTATTTT.

The V gene is TRBV27, the J gene TRBJ1-5; tentative D call: TRBD1 (6 bases). CDR3 size: 14 residues. V lost 5 bases, J lost 6 bases, and 14 bases lay in between. Per the germline V gene, CDR1 is MNHEY and CDR2 is SMNVEV (reference sequence). DNA of the CDR3: TGTGCCAGCAGTACGGGGGCGGTGGGTCAGCCCCAGCATTTT. It is translated as CASSTGAVGQPQHF.

The chain employs TRBV11-2 and TRBJ1-4, with D perhaps TRBD1 (6 bases). V lost 5 bases, J lost 0 bases, and 10 bases lay in between. This CDR3 has 15 amino acids. In germline, CDR1 is SGHAT, CDR2 FQNNGV. CDR3: CASSPGQSTNEKLFF. As DNA, the CDR3 is TGTGCCAGCAGCCCCGGACAGTCAACTAATGAAAAACTGTTTTTT.

V usage is TRBV25-1 and J usage is TRBJ1-1; a possible D gene is TRBD1 (6 bases). The CDR3 extends over 14 amino acids. Germline CDR1 is MGHDK and CDR2 is SYGVNS. With 2 bases removed from V and 5 bases from J, the gap between germline ends came to 12 bases. CDR3 residues: CASSEGGLRTEAFF. The CDR3 DNA reads TGTGCCAGCAGTGAAGGGGGCCTGAGAACTGAAGCTTTCTTT.

The chain is built from TRBV27 and TRBJ1-2; 8 positions match TRBD1. The J segment lost 7 bases and the V segment lost 6 bases, leaving 13 bases of the junction unmatched. Germline V gene sequence: CDR1 MNHEY, CDR2 SMNVEV (reference sequence). This CDR3 has 15 residues. CDR3 loop: CASRLDRGSPFGYTF. As DNA, the CDR3 is TGTGCCAGCAGATTAGACAGGGGCAGTCCCTTTGGCTACACCTTC.

The chain is built from TRBV7-9 and TRBJ2-7, with TRBD2 matching over 11 bases. Germline trimming cut 5 bases from V and 0 bases from J; bases unmatched to any gene: 3. This CDR3 is built from 15 residues. Germline V gives CDR1 SEHNR, CDR2 FQNEAQ (reference sequence). The CDR3 DNA is TGTGCCAGCAGCCAACTAGCGGGAGTCTCCTACGAGCAGTACTTC. Protein sequence: CASSQLAGVSYEQYF.

The V and J genes are TRBV19 and TRBJ1-2, with D uncertain. Germline CDR1 is LNHDA and CDR2 is SQIVND (reference sequence). CDR3 size: 13 residues. The V gene lost 1 base and the J gene lost 5 bases, with 8 bases spanning the gap. The CDR3 nucleotides read TGTGCCAGTAGTATAGTTAGTGGTTATGGCTACACCTTC. Amino acids: CASSIVSGYGYTF.

The rearrangement uses TRBV5-5 and TRBJ2-7; D possibly corresponds to TRBD2 (7 bases). Trimming left V 1 base short and J 5 bases short, with 13 bases between. The CDR3 is 14 amino acids. CDR1 and CDR2 (germline): SGHKS, YYEKEE (reference sequence). The chain's CDR3 is CASSLLGGLDEQYF. CDR3 DNA sequence: TGTGCCAGCAGCTTGTTGGGGGGGCTCGACGAGCAGTACTTC.

The V and J genes are TRBV18 and TRBJ2-3; D remains unclear. V was clipped by 4 bases and J by 0 bases, with 20 bases between them. This CDR3 region has 18 residues. The germline gives CDR1 KGHSH, CDR2 LQKENI. The CDR3 loop reads CASSRVGVPGPSTDTQYF. CDR3 nucleotide sequence: TGTGCCAGCTCACGGGTTGGGGTACCAGGACCGAGCACAGATACGCAGTATTTT.

The V gene is TRBV5-1, the J gene TRBJ2-5; 12 bases are a match to TRBD1. Trimming removed 4 bases from V and 4 bases from J; junction bases left unmatched: 8. Germline values: CDR1 SGHRS, CDR2 YFSETQ. This CDR3 is 16 amino acids long. CDR3 nucleotide sequence: TGCGCCAGCAGCACGGGGACAGGGGGCTTGGGAGAGACCCAGTACTTC. It codes for CASSTGTGGLGETQYF.

The chain combines TRBV6-1 with TRBJ2-7; TRBD2 matches at 9 bases. V trimming: 4 bases; J trimming: 1 base; junction bases outside the gene matches: 2. This CDR3 comprises 14 residues. Germline V lookup: CDR1 MNHNS, CDR2 SASEGT. The CDR3 region has the DNA TGTGCCAGCAGTGTTCTAGCGGGGTCCTACGAGCAGTACTTC. Protein sequence: CASSVLAGSYEQYF.

V gene TRBV19 combines with J gene TRBJ2-2; D uncertain. The CDR3 spans 14 residues. Germline loops: CDR1 LNHDA, CDR2 SQIVND (reference sequence). V lost 7 bases, J lost 0 bases, and 9 bases lay in between. CDR3 nucleotide sequence: TGTGCCAGTATCCGCCGATCGAACACCGGGGAGCTGTTTTTT. Amino acid sequence: CASIRRSNTGELFF. The full variable domain, in which reference TRBV19 and TRBJ2-2 provide the parts outside the CDR3, is DGGITQSPKYLFRKEGQNVTLSCEQNLNHDAMYWYRQDPGQGLRLIYYSQIVNDFQKGDIAEGYSVSREKKESFPLTVTSAQKNPTAFYLCASIRRSNTGELFFGEGSRLTVL.